A single sample gave rise to the 14 T cell receptor beta chains below, sequenced in a study of read filtering for tumor transcriptome and immune sequencing. The library was built from roughly 400 ng RNA with molecular barcoded adaptors for alpha/delta and beta/gamma chains. TCRdb reprocessed the reads via MiXCR and lists one record per CDR3 protein. The sample lists 48,000 or so distinct CDR3 sequences; 15% to 20% were seen once. The material sequenced was a population of CD138-negative cells sorted from bone marrow. The receptors come from a donor at least 40 years old with multiple myeloma.

Regarding this clonotype: A read error is possible here, since a much larger clone lies one base away. The J gene is TRBJ1-1, the V gene TRBV12-3 or TRBV12-4, with D uncertain. V was shortened by 7 bases and J by 5 bases, with 11 bases between the two germline ends. The CDR3 length is 12 residues. CDR3 sequence reads: CASNLSGTEAFF. In DNA form, the CDR3 reads TGTGCCAGCAATTTGAGCGGTACTGAAGCTTTCTTT.

In its sample, this clonotype was seen many times. The chain is built from TRBV5-1 and TRBJ2-1; the match to TRBD2 covers 11 bases. J was trimmed by 8 bases and V by 4 bases; bases with no gene match: 17. Per the germline V gene, CDR1 is SGHRS and CDR2 is YFSETQ. The CDR3 covers 18 residues. The CDR3 DNA reads as TGCGCCAGCAGCCCTCAAGGTAGCGGGAGGGCCAGCGGGCATGAGCAGTTCTTC. It is translated as CASSPQGSGRASGHEQFF.

This clonotype is labeled medium-sized (0.01 to 0.1%). This chain connects TRBV12-3 or TRBV12-4 to TRBJ2-7; D possibly corresponds to TRBD2 (6 bases). The CDR3 is 14 amino acids. Trimming shortened V by 1 base and J by 4 bases, and 11 bases separated the two germline ends. CDR3 sequence: CASSLDRELYEQYF. As DNA, the CDR3 is TGTGCCAGCAGTTTAGATCGGGAGTTGTACGAGCAGTACTTC.

There are many counts of this clonotype. The chain recombines TRBV14 with TRBJ2-7; no clear D gene. Trimming stripped 3 bases from V and 3 bases from J, with 9 bases between. This CDR3 spans 13 amino acids. The germline V gene has CDR1 SGHDN and CDR2 FVKESK. The CDR3 reads CASSHFDGYEQYF. The CDR3 DNA sequence: TGTGCCAGCAGCCATTTTGACGGCTACGAGCAGTACTTC.

On this clonotype itself: Since a much larger clone is just one base distant, this may be a read error. No conserved phenylalanine or tryptophan ends this CDR3, so it is likely a read error. The J gene is TRBJ2-1, the V gene TRBV4-1, with D perhaps TRBD1 (6 bases). CDR1 is MGHRA and CDR2 is YSYEKL in the germline V gene. This CDR3 is 14 amino acids long. V was cut by 1 base and J by 6 bases, with 10 bases left in between. The CDR3 DNA reads as TGCGCCAGCAGCCAAGGGGACACCCTCAATGAGCAGTTCATC. Its translation: CASSQGDTLNEQFI.

This clonotype showed up many times. This chain uses TRBV6-2 or TRBV6-3 with TRBJ2-1; no definite D call. From germline, CDR1 is MNHEY and CDR2 SVGEGT. V was trimmed by 6 bases and J by 5 bases, leaving 17 bases between them. The CDR3 length is 15 residues. The CDR3 DNA is TGTGCCAGCAGGGGCCGCAACAATCCCGACAATGAGCAGTTCTTC. Protein product: CASRGRNNPDNEQFF.

Turning to this clonotype: Its ends do not fully match the called genes, so a read error is possible. The rearrangement uses TRBV6-5 and TRBJ1-3; D gene ambiguous. Germline V gene data show CDR1 as MNHEY and CDR2 as SVGAGI. This CDR3 is 15 amino acids long. CDR3 region: CASSYTPPGGSTIYF. CDR3 sequence (DNA): TGTGCCAGCAGTTATACCCCACCTGGAGGAAGCACCATATATTTT.

Turning to this clonotype: A read error may be the cause here, since a much bigger clone is one base away. V usage is TRBV27 and J usage is TRBJ1-5; D gene ambiguous. V was shortened by 6 bases and J by 3 bases, with 9 bases between the two germline ends. This CDR3 has 13 amino acids. From germline, CDR1 is MNHEY and CDR2 SMNVEV (reference sequence). The CDR3 loop is CASRRRHNQPQHF. The DNA for the CDR3 is TGTGCCAGCAGGAGGAGGCACAATCAGCCCCAGCATTTT.

The table lists this clonotype with many counts. The chain has TRBV19 and TRBJ2-6; perhaps TRBD2 as D (5 bases). The CDR3 extends over 12 amino acids. The germline V gene has CDR1 LNHDA and CDR2 SQIVND (reference sequence). The V end was cut by 10 bases, the J end by 1 base, with 5 bases between. The CDR3 loop is CATGSGANVLTF. Written as DNA, the CDR3 is TGTGCCACGGGATCTGGGGCCAACGTCCTGACTTTC.

This clonotype was found many times. V usage is TRBV7-3 and J usage is TRBJ2-2, with D uncertain. V lost 2 bases and J lost 6, with 4 bases in between. The CDR3 runs 12 residues. Germline-derived CDR1 and CDR2 are SGHTA and FQGTGA. CDR3 bases: TGTGCCAGCAGCTTAGCGCCCGGGGAGCTGTTTTTT. It encodes CASSLAPGELFF.

This clonotype was counted at least ten times. This sequence joins TRBV20-1 and TRBJ1-4; tentatively, D is TRBD1 (5 bases). V was trimmed by 1 base and J by 8 bases, leaving 11 bases between them. The CDR3 contains 13 residues. Germline-derived CDR1 and CDR2 are DFQATT and SNEGSKA (reference sequence). The CDR3, as DNA: TGCAGTGCTAGAGGGCAGGGACTCGAAAAACTGTTTTTT. Protein sequence: CSARGQGLEKLFF.

This clonotype showed up many times. The chain is built from TRBV27 and TRBJ2-3; D might be TRBD2 (5 bases). Germline CDR1 reads MNHEY; CDR2 reads SMNVEV (reference sequence). CDR3 size: 18 residues. Trimming cost V 7 bases and J 2 bases, with 25 bases left between them. The CDR3 bases are TGTGCCAGCAAACCGGCGAGGGATCTTCTTGCCAACACAGATACGCAGTATTTT. Its translation is CASKPARDLLANTDTQYF.

The table lists this clonotype with many counts. This chain connects TRBV5-1 to TRBJ2-3; D is perhaps TRBD1 (6 bases). Germline V gene sequence: CDR1 SGHRS, CDR2 YFSETQ. The CDR3 totals 14 residues. V dropped 7 bases and J dropped 2 bases, with 14 bases sitting between them. The CDR3 sequence is CASASGQPTDTQYF. CDR3 DNA: TGCGCCAGCGCCTCGGGACAACCCACAGATACGCAGTATTTT. The full variable domain, completed using reference TRBV5-1 and TRBJ2-3, is KAGVTQTPRYLIKTRGQQVTLSCSPISGHRSVSWYQQTPGQGLQFLFEYFSETQRNKGNFPGRFSGRQFSNSRSEMNVSTLELGDSALYLCASASGQPTDTQYFGPGTRLTVL.

This clonotype was found many times. This chain connects TRBV5-1 to TRBJ2-3, with TRBD2 as a possible D gene (6 bases). There are 13 residues in the CDR3. The germline CDR1 and CDR2 sequences are SGHRS and YFSETQ. V shed 4 bases and J shed 8 bases, with 14 bases lying between them. CDR3 region: CASSPTQGGTQYF. CDR3 coding DNA: TGCGCCAGCAGCCCGACCCAGGGAGGTACGCAGTATTTT.